Following are 25 T cell receptor beta chains from one sample sequenced in a study of cytomegalovirus exposure and HLA in healthy donors. The PCR was carried out with 60 Vbeta primers and 13 Jbeta primers. Profiling relied on immunoSEQ multiplex PCR, and the TCRdb table lists in-frame clones only, not all of them. The sample has around 130,000 clones; 65% to 90% are singletons. The sequenced sample was PBMCs. The receptor set was obtained from a woman younger than 30 in good health and CMV-seropositive.

The chain couples TRBV30 to TRBJ2-4, with 8 nucleotides matching TRBD1. This CDR3 region has 13 residues. Trimming at V came to 2 bases and at J to 10 bases, leaving 7 bases not matched to a gene. Looked up from germline, CDR1 is GTSNPN and CDR2 is SVGIG (reference sequence). The CDR3 spells CAWSSRTGNIQYF. Written as DNA, the CDR3 is TGTGCCTGGAGTTCTAGGACAGGGAATATTCAGTACTTC.

The chain joins TRBV5-4 to TRBJ1-1; D is possibly TRBD1 (5 bases). The germline V gene encodes CDR1 SGHNT and CDR2 YYREEE (reference sequence). The CDR3 spans 13 residues. The V gene lost 1 base and the J gene lost 7 bases, with 11 bases spanning the gap. CDR3 amino acids: CASSLKGVDEAFF. In nucleotides, the CDR3 is TGTGCCAGCAGCTTGAAAGGGGTGGATGAAGCTTTCTTT.

This clone was seen a few times. The rearrangement joins TRBV7-8 to TRBJ1-2; 7 nucleotides align to TRBD1. The V gene's germline CDR1 is SGHVS and CDR2 FQNEAQ. This CDR3 comprises 14 residues. The V segment lost 0 bases and the J segment 3 bases; nucleotides outside the gene matches: 1. In DNA form, the CDR3 reads TGTGCCAGCAGCTTAGCCAGGGGGTACTATGGCTACACCTTC. Encoded protein: CASSLARGYYGYTF.

The rearrangement joins TRBV2 to TRBJ2-3, with 11 bases matching TRBD2. The length of the CDR3 is 16 residues. CDR1 and CDR2 (germline): SNHLY, FYNNEI. V lost 2 bases, J lost 3 bases, and 4 bases stayed unmatched. This CDR3 reads CASSERASGGTDTQYF. In DNA, the CDR3 is TGTGCCAGCAGTGAAAGGGCTAGCGGGGGGACAGATACGCAGTATTTT.

V usage is TRBV14 and J usage is TRBJ2-7; TRBD2 matches at 7 bases. The CDR3 runs 13 residues. Germline V gene sequence: CDR1 SGHDN, CDR2 FVKESK. The trim removed 3 bases at V and 9 bases at J, leaving 8 bases unmatched. The CDR3 DNA reads as TGTGCCAGCAGCCAGATCACAGGCGGGGGGCAGTACTTC. Translation gives CASSQITGGGQYF.

The genes are TRBV7-6 and TRBJ1-1; 7 nucleotides match TRBD1. J gave up 2 bases and V 4 bases, and 10 bases lay outside the gene matches. CDR1 and CDR2 from the germline V gene are SGHVS and FNYEAQ. This CDR3 has 16 residues. CDR3 coding DNA: TGTGCCAGCAGCTCCAGGGGGGACAGCCCTAACACTGAAGCTTTCTTT. This codes for CASSSRGDSPNTEAFF.

By proportion, this clone is medium-sized. V usage is TRBV25-1 and J usage is TRBJ2-7, with D possibly TRBD2 on 6 matching bases. The V end lost 2 bases, the J end lost 3 bases, and 17 bases lay between the germline ends. The germline gives CDR1 MGHDK, CDR2 SYGVNS. The length of the CDR3 is 16 residues. The CDR3 DNA reads as TGTGCCAGCAGTGAAAGGGACTCAATCACGGGCTACGAGCAGTACTTC. Residues: CASSERDSITGYEQYF.

This clone showed up just a few times. CDR3 sequence (DNA): TGCGCCAGCAGCCAAGATGAGTCTAGCTGGAATGAGCAGTTCTTC. This codes for CASSQDESSWNEQFF. This sequence joins TRBV4-1 and TRBJ2-1; D is perhaps TRBD2 (5 bases). Germline V lookup: CDR1 MGHRA, CDR2 YSYEKL. Trimming took 0 bases from V and 7 from J, leaving 13 bases between them. CDR3 length: 15 amino acids.

The rearrangement joins TRBV7-2 to TRBJ2-5; TRBD2 agrees at 11 bases. The DNA matches TRBJ2-7 better at its end, which makes the J call doubtful. This CDR3 is built from 16 residues. Germline CDR1 SGHTA, CDR2 FQGNSA. The CDR3 spells CASSVSGGAALYEQYF. The DNA of the CDR3 is TGTGCCAGCTCCGTTAGCGGGGGGGCAGCTCTCTACGAGCAGTACTTC.

The chain combines TRBV18 with TRBJ2-3; TRBD1 is a possible D gene (5 bases). There are 16 residues in the CDR3. Between the trimmed V and J ends, which lost 5 bases and 0 bases, there was a span of 15 bases. Germline V gene sequence: CDR1 KGHSH, CDR2 LQKENI. The CDR3 here is CASSYTTDPSTDTQYF. The CDR3 DNA is TGTGCCAGCTCATACACGACAGATCCTAGCACAGATACGCAGTATTTT. Looking up the rest from reference TRBV18 and TRBJ2-3 gives the full variable domain: NAGVMQNPRHLVRRRGQEARLRCSPMKGHSHVYWYRQLPEEGLKFMVYLQKENIIDESGMPKERFSAEFPKEGPSILRIQQVVRGDSAAYFCASSYTTDPSTDTQYFGPGTRLTVL.

The V and J genes are TRBV6-5 and TRBJ1-1, with a possible D match to TRBD1 (6 bases). In germline, CDR1 is MNHEY, CDR2 SVGAGI. The CDR3 runs to 15 residues. The germline V and J ends were trimmed by 6 bases and 0 bases, with 14 bases remaining between them. Here the CDR3 reads CASRRPGHMNTEAFF. CDR3 DNA: TGTGCCAGCAGGCGACCGGGACACATGAACACTGAAGCTTTCTTT.

The chain combines TRBV14 with TRBJ2-5; the match to TRBD2 covers 7 bases. The germline gives CDR1 SGHDN, CDR2 FVKESK. The junction had 9 bases not matched to a gene; V was cut back by 2 bases and J by 3 bases. The CDR3 consists of 16 residues. In DNA, the CDR3 is TGTGCCAGCAGCCAAATCCAGGGAGGGAGGGAAGAGACCCAGTACTTC. Amino acids: CASSQIQGGREETQYF. Full variable domain (rest looked up from reference TRBV14 and TRBJ2-5): EAGVTQFPSHSVIEKGQTVTLRCDPISGHDNLYWYRRVMGKEIKFLLHFVKESKQDESGMPNNRFLAERTGGTYSTLKVQPAELEDSGVYFCASSQIQGGREETQYFGPGTRLLVL.

CDR3 DNA sequence: TGTGCCAGCGGGGACAGGGGGGACACCGGGGAGCTGTTTTTT. Translation gives CASGDRGDTGELFF. The chain uses TRBV6-6 and TRBJ2-2, with 11 bases aligning to TRBD1. The V gene end was trimmed by 8 bases and the J gene end by 3 bases; junction bases not matched to a gene: 2. The V gene's germline CDR1 is MNHNY and CDR2 SVGAGI (reference sequence). The CDR3 covers 14 residues.

The chain carries TRBV7-9 and TRBJ1-2; a possible D gene is TRBD1 (5 bases). CDR1 is SEHNR, CDR2 FQNEAQ, per germline (reference sequence). The ends were cut back, 4 bases at V and 3 bases at J, with 12 bases in the middle. This CDR3 is built from 14 residues. CDR3 loop: CASSSPSGDYGYTF. The CDR3 region has the DNA TGTGCCAGCAGCTCCCCGTCGGGGGACTATGGCTACACCTTC.

This clone has only a few counts. The chain links TRBV12-5 to TRBJ1-2; 7 nucleotides match TRBD1. V gave up 0 bases and J gave up 8 bases; unmatched junction bases: 9. The CDR3 length is 15 residues. Looked up from germline, CDR1 is LGHNT and CDR2 is FRNRAP. DNA of the CDR3: TGTGCTAGTGGTTTGGTAGGGGGGACAGCTTTAGGCTACACCTTC. This codes for CASGLVGGTALGYTF.

This sequence joins TRBV2 and TRBJ2-2, with D tentatively TRBD1 (5 bases). CDR1 SNHLY and CDR2 FYNNEI come from the germline V gene. CDR3 length equals 15 residues. V was cut by 8 bases and J by 1 base, with 14 bases left in between. The CDR3 spells CASVGSTGNTGELFF. CDR3 DNA: TGTGCCAGCGTCGGCTCTACAGGGAACACCGGGGAGCTGTTTTTT. The full variable domain, completed using reference TRBV2 and TRBJ2-2, is EPEVTQTPSHQVTQMGQEVILRCVPISNHLYFYWYRQILGQKVEFLVSFYNNEISEKSEIFDDQFSVERPDGSNFTLKIRSTKLEDSAMYFCASVGSTGNTGELFFGEGSRLTVL.

The chain joins TRBV5-1 to TRBJ2-1; 7 bases are shared with TRBD2. V lost 0 bases and J lost 0; bases outside the gene matches: 0. Looked up from germline, CDR1 is SGHRS and CDR2 is YFSETQ. The CDR3 totals 15 residues. The CDR3: CASSLGGGSYNEQFF. CDR3 DNA: TGCGCCAGCAGCTTGGGCGGGGGCTCCTACAATGAGCAGTTCTTC.

The V gene is TRBV28, the J gene TRBJ2-3, with D possibly TRBD2 on 7 matching bases. The CDR3 is 16 residues long. Germline assignment: CDR1 MDHEN and CDR2 SYDVKM. V lost 0 bases and J lost 2, with 12 bases in between. CDR3 sequence reads: CASSLWGGRNTDTQYF. DNA of the CDR3: TGTGCCAGCAGTTTATGGGGGGGGCGGAACACAGATACGCAGTATTTT. Filled out from reference TRBV28 and TRBJ2-3, the complete variable domain reads DVKVTQSSRYLVKRTGEKVFLECVQDMDHENMFWYRQDPGLGLRLIYFSYDVKMKEKGDIPEGYSVSREKKERFSLILESASTNQTSMYLCASSLWGGRNTDTQYFGPGTRLTVL.

The chain couples TRBV2 to TRBJ2-3; 8 bases fit TRBD2. Germline loops: CDR1 SNHLY, CDR2 FYNNEI. V shed 7 bases, J shed 1 base, and the junction held 1 base outside the gene matches. The CDR3 spans 13 residues. DNA of the CDR3: TGTGCCAGCACCGGGGGGGGCACAGATACGCAGTATTTT. Its translation: CASTGGGTDTQYF.

V and J are TRBV27 and TRBJ1-1; perhaps TRBD1 as D (5 bases). V lost 1 base and J 0 bases, leaving 12 bases between the germline ends. CDR1 and CDR2 (germline): MNHEY, SMNVEV (reference sequence). This CDR3 is 16 amino acids long. The CDR3: CASSLFRVSVNTEAFF. For the CDR3, the DNA is TGTGCCAGCAGTTTATTCAGGGTTTCAGTGAACACTGAAGCTTTCTTT.

The chain is built from TRBV5-1 and TRBJ2-3, with 10 positions matching TRBD2. This CDR3 contains 23 residues. V was clipped by 2 bases and J by 1 base; unmatched bases: 25. Germline V gene lookup returns CDR1 SGHRS and CDR2 YFSETQ. The chain's CDR3 is CASSLLGSSGGSSLVSGTDTQYF. The CDR3, as DNA: TGCGCCAGCAGCTTATTGGGAAGTAGCGGGGGGTCAAGCCTGGTGTCTGGCACAGATACGCAGTATTTT.

The CDR3 DNA sequence: TGTGCCAGCAGCTTAGGGGACAGACCCTACGAGCAGTACTTC. This gives the protein CASSLGDRPYEQYF. This chain links TRBV7-9 with TRBJ2-7; 7 bases map to TRBD1. V was pared by 1 base and J by 2 bases, with 2 bases of the junction left unmatched. There are 14 residues in the CDR3. The germline gives CDR1 SEHNR, CDR2 FQNEAQ (reference sequence). The variable domain in full, with the rest retrieved from reference TRBV7-9 and TRBJ2-7, is DTGVSQNPRHKITKRGQNVTFRCDPISEHNRLYWYRQTLGQGPEFLTYFQNEAQLEKSRLLSDRFSAERPKGSFSTLEIQRTEQGDSAMYLCASSLGDRPYEQYFGPGTRLTVT.

V gene TRBV5-4 combines with J gene TRBJ2-5; 7 bases match TRBD2. The J call may be in error: the DNA end matches TRBJ2-7 better. Germline V gene lookup returns CDR1 SGHNT and CDR2 YYREEE (reference sequence). CDR3 length: 14 residues. DNA for the CDR3: TGTGCCAGCAGCTTGGGGACTAGCTCCTACGAGCAGTACTTC. Residues: CASSLGTSSYEQYF.

In nucleotides, the CDR3 is TGTGCCTGGACCGGGGGGGCCCCAGGCGCTGAAGCTTTCTTT. Translating gives CAWTGGAPGAEAFF. The chain joins TRBV30 to TRBJ1-1; a possible D gene is TRBD1 (6 bases). The CDR3 has 14 amino acids. Trimming took 4 bases from V and 6 from J, leaving 18 bases between them. Per germline, CDR1 GTSNPN and CDR2 SVGIG (reference sequence).

The chain uses TRBV2 and TRBJ2-3, with TRBD2 matching over 12 bases. The V gene's germline CDR1 is SNHLY and CDR2 FYNNEI. This CDR3 contains 15 residues. J gave up 2 bases and V 7 bases, and 4 bases lay outside the gene matches. CDR3 sequence reads: CASTTSGGTTDTQYF. CDR3 coding DNA: TGTGCCAGCACCACTAGCGGGGGGACCACAGATACGCAGTATTTT.